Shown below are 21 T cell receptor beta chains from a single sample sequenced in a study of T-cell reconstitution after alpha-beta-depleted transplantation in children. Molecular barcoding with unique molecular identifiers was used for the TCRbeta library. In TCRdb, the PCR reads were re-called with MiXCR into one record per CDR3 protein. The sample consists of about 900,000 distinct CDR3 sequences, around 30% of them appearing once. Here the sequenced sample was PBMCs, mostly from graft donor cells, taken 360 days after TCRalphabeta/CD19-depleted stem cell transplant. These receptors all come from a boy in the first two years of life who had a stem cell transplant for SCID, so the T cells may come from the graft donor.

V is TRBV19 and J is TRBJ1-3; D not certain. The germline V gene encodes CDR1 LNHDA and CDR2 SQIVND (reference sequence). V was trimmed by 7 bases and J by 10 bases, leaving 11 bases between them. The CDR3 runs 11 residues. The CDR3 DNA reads TGTGCCAGTATACAGAGTTGGACCATATATTTT. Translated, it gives CASIQSWTIYF.

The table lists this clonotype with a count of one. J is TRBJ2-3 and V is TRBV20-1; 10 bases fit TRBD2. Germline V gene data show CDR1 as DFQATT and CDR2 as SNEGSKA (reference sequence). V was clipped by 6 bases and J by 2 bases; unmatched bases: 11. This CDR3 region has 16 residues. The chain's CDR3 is CSAHSGGATNTDTQYF. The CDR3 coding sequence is TGCAGTGCACACAGCGGGGGGGCGACAAACACAGATACGCAGTATTTT.

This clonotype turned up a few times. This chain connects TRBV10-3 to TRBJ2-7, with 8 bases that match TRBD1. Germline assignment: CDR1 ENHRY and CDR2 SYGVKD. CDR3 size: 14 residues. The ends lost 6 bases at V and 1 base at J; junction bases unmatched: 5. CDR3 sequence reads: CAIRPGQASYEQYF. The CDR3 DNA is TGTGCCATCAGGCCGGGACAGGCTTCCTACGAGCAGTACTTC.

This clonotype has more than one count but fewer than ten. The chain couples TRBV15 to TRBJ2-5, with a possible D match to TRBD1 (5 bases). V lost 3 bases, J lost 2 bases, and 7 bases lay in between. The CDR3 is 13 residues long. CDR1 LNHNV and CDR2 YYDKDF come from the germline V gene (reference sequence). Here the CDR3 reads CATSSRAQETQYF. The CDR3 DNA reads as TGTGCCACCAGCAGCAGGGCTCAAGAGACCCAGTACTTC.

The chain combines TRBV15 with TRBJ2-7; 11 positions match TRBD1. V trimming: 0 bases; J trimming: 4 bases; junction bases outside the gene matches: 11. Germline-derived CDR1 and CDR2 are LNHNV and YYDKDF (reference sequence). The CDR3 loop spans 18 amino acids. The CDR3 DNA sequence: TGTGCCACCAGCAGAGATCTTGGGACAGGGGGTAGTCTGTACGAGCAGTACTTC. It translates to CATSRDLGTGGSLYEQYF.

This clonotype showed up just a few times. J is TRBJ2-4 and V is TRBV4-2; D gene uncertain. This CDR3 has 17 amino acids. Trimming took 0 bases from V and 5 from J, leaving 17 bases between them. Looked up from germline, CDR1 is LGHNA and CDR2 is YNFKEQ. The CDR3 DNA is TGTGCCAGCAGCCAAGATCCTCCCGGAGAGCCTCAAAACATTCAGTACTTC. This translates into CASSQDPPGEPQNIQYF.

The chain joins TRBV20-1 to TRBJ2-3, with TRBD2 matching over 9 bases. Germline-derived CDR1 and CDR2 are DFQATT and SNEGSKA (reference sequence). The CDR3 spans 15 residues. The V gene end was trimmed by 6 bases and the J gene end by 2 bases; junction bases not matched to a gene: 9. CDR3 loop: CSATLAGANTDTQYF. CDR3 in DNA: TGCAGTGCCACTTTAGCGGGGGCGAACACAGATACGCAGTATTTT.

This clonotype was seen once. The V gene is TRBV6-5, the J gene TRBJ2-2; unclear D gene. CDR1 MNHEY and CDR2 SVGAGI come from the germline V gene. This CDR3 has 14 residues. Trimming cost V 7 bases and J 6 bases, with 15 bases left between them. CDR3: CASKYTRDPGELFF. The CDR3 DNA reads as TGTGCCAGCAAATACACGAGAGATCCCGGGGAGCTGTTTTTT.

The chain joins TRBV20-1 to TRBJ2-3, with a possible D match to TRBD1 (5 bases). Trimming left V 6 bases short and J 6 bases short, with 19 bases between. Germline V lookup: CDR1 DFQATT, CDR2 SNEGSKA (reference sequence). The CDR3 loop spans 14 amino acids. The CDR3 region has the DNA TGCAGTGCCCCGTTGCTTTCCAACAGGGATACGCAGTATTTT. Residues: CSAPLLSNRDTQYF.

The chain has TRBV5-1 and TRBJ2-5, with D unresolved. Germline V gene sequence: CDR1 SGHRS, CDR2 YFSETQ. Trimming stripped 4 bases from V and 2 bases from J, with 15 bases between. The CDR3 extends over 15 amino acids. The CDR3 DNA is TGCGCCAGCAGCGGCCTGTTGCGGCATCAAGAGACCCAGTACTTC. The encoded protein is CASSGLLRHQETQYF.

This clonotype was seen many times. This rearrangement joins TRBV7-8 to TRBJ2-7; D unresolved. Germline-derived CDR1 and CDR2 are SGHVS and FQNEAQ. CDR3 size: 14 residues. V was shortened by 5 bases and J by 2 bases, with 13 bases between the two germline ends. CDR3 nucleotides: TGTGCCAGCAGCCCCGTTTCTATCCCCTACGAGCAGTACTTC. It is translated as CASSPVSIPYEQYF.

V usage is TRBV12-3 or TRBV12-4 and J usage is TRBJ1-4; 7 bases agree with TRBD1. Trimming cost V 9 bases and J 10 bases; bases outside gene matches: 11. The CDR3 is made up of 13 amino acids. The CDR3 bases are TGTGCCAGTTACCAGACAGGGACCGGAAAACTGTTTTTT. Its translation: CASYQTGTGKLFF.

The CDR3 sequence is CSARHRDYSYNEQFF. CDR3 nucleotide sequence: TGCAGTGCTAGACACCGGGACTACTCCTACAATGAGCAGTTCTTC. V gene TRBV20-1 combines with J gene TRBJ2-1, with 7 positions matching TRBD2. Germline trimming cut 2 bases from V and 0 bases from J; bases unmatched to any gene: 4. The CDR3 loop spans 15 amino acids. Germline V gene sequence: CDR1 DFQATT, CDR2 SNEGSKA (reference sequence).

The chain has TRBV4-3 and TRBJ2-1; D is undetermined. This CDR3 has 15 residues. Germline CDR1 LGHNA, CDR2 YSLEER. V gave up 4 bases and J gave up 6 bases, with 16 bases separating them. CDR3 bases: TGCGCCAGCAGCCTAAACCCGCCGGGTAGCAATGAGCAGTTCTTC. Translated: CASSLNPPGSNEQFF.

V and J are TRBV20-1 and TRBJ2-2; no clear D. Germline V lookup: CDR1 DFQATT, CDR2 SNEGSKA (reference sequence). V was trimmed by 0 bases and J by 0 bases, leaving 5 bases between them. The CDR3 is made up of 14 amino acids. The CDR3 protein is CSARDMTNTGELFF. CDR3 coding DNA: TGCAGTGCTAGAGACATGACGAACACCGGGGAGCTGTTTTTT.

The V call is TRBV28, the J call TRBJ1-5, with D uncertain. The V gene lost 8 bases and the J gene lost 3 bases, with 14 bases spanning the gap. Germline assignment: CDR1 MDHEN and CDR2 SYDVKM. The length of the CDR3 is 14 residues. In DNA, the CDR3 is TGTGCCAGCTCGTACCCCGACCTCAATCAGCCCCAGCATTTT. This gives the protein CASSYPDLNQPQHF.

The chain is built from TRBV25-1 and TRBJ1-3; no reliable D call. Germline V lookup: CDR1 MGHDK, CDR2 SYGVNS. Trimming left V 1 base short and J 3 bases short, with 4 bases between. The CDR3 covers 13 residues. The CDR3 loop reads CASSESVGNTIYF. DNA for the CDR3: TGTGCCAGCAGTGAATCCGTTGGAAACACCATATATTTT.

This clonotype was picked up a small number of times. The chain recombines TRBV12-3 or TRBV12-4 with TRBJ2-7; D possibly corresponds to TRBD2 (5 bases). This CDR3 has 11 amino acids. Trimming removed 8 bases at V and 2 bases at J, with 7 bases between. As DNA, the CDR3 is TGTGCCAGCCGGGATACCTACGAGCAGTACTTC. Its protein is CASRDTYEQYF.

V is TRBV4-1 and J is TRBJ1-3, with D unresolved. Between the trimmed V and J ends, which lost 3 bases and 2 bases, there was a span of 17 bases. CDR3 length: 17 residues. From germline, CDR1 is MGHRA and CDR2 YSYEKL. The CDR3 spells CASSHLSGPSAGNTIYF. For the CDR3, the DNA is TGCGCCAGCAGCCACTTGTCAGGCCCATCTGCTGGAAACACCATATATTTT.

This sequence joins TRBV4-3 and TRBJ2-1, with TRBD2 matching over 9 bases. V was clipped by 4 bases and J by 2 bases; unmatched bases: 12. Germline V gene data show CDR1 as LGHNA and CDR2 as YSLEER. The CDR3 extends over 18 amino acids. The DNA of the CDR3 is TGCGCCAGCAGCCTACGGTGGGAAGAGCGGGGGGCCTACAATGAGCAGTTCTTC. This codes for CASSLRWEERGAYNEQFF.

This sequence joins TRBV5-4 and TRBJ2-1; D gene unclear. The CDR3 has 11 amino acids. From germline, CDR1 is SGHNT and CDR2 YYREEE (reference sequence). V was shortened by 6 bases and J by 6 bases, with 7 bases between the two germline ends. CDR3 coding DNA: TGTGCCAGCACCTCCGCCAATGAGCAGTTCTTC. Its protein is CASTSANEQFF.